A selection of T cell receptor beta chains follows, all from one sample in a study of cytomegalovirus exposure and HLA in healthy donors. TCRdb's copy holds only in-frame clones and misses some; the assay was immunoSEQ multiplex PCR. The repertoire holds around 120,000 clones, with approximately 84% as singletons. Sequencing used PBMCs. Receptors were obtained from a boy aged 2 to 10 in good health and CMV-seronegative. The CDR3 runs from the conserved cysteine through the conserved F or W. The order of the fields is clone size, V gene, J gene, D gene, CDR3 DNA, CDR3 protein. The D gene is left open where the match is weak. For some rows the clone size is stated as once, few or many, or as a class when expanded; others skip it.

-	TRBV5-5	TRBJ2-7	-	TGTGCCAGCAGTTCAAGGGGCTACGAGCAGTACTTC	CASSSRGYEQYF
-	TRBV7-3	TRBJ2-1	TRBD1	TGTGCCAGCAGCTTAAGCTGGACAGGGTACAATGAGCAGTTCTTC	CASSLSWTGYNEQFF
-	TRBV2	TRBJ1-2	-	TGTGCCAGCAGCGGGAATTTGGGCAGGGGTAACTATGGCTACACCTTC	CASSGNLGRGNYGYTF
-	TRBV10-3	TRBJ1-6	-	TGTGCCATCAGTGAGTCCCAGAGGTCACCCCTCCACTTT	CAISESQRSPLHF
-	TRBV30	TRBJ2-7	TRBD1	TGTGCCTGGACGAACCGACAGGGTGTCTACGAGCAGTACTTC	CAWTNRQGVYEQYF
-	TRBV29-1	TRBJ1-2	-	TGCAGCGTTGAAGATCTGAGGGGGTCCTATGGCTACACCTTC	CSVEDLRGSYGYTF
-	TRBV2	TRBJ2-1	-	TGTGCCAGCACCTTGCAACTGAGTCGTAATGAGCAGTTCTTC	CASTLQLSRNEQFF
-	TRBV15	TRBJ2-5	TRBD2	TGTGCCACCAGCAGTGCAGCGGGGACGTACCAAGAGACCCAGTACTTC	CATSSAAGTYQETQYF
-	TRBV7-7	TRBJ2-2	TRBD1	TGTGCTAGCAGCTCACGGACAGGGGGCGGCGGGGAGCTGTTTTTT	CASSSRTGGGGELFF
-	TRBV9	TRBJ1-6	-	TGTGCCAGCAATACCCAGGGCGGGGGTGCACCCCTCCACTTT	CASNTQGGGAPLHF
-	TRBV9	TRBJ2-3	-	TGTGCCAGCAGCGTAGGAGCTGGTACGCAGTATTTT	CASSVGAGTQYF
once	TRBV4-3	TRBJ2-3	TRBD1	TGCGCCAGCAGCCTCGTCCGGGACAGGGACTTCACAGATACGCAGTATTTT	CASSLVRDRDFTDTQYF
-	TRBV4-1	TRBJ2-1	-	TGCGCCAGCAGCCAAGATGCGGGGGGGACAGGAGTAAGCAGCAGTTCGTTCTTC	CASSQDAGGTGVSSSSFF
-	TRBV11-1	TRBJ2-7	TRBD1	TGTGCCAGCAGCTTCGGGACAGGGGGTAACTACGAGCAGTACTTC	CASSFGTGGNYEQYF
-	TRBV11-2	TRBJ2-3	-	TGTGCCAGCAGCTTAGAGGCTAGCGCGGCGCAGTATTTT	CASSLEASAAQYF
-	TRBV4-2	TRBJ1-5	-	TGTGCCAGCAGCCAAGGGACTCTTGATCAGCCCCAGCATTTT	CASSQGTLDQPQHF
once	TRBV18	TRBJ2-1	-	TGTGCCAGCTCACCTCTCTATGAGCAGTTCTTC	CASSPLYEQFF
-	TRBV6-5	TRBJ1-5	-	TGTGCCAGCAAAATAGGACAGTATAGCAATCAGCCCCAGCATTTT	CASKIGQYSNQPQHF
-	TRBV9	TRBJ2-7	-	TGTGCCAGCACCGAGGCGGAGCTTTCCTACGAGCAGTACTTC	CASTEAELSYEQYF
-	TRBV6-5	TRBJ2-4	TRBD1	TGTGCCAGCAGTCAATTAATGACAGGGAATAACATTCAGTACTTC	CASSQLMTGNNIQYF
-	TRBV5-1	TRBJ1-1	-	TGCGCCAGCAGCTTGGACCGGGGGGCGTTGAACACTGAAGCTTTCTTT	CASSLDRGALNTEAFF
-	TRBV18	TRBJ2-7	-	TGTGCCAGCTCACCGCTAGACAGTTCCTACGAGCAGTACTTC	CASSPLDSSYEQYF
few	TRBV2	TRBJ1-1	-	TGTGCCAGCAGTGAAGCGCTTCCGGGTAGAGCTTTCTTT	CASSEALPGRAFF
-	TRBV4-3	TRBJ2-1	-	TGCGCCAGCAGCCAAGATCGCGACGGGGACAATGAGCAGTTCTTC	CASSQDRDGDNEQFF
-	TRBV6-1	TRBJ2-5	TRBD1	TGTGCCAGCAGACCCCGGGACAGGGGACAGGGGTACTTC	CASRPRDRGQGYF
-	TRBV11-2	TRBJ1-1	-	TGTGCCAGCAGCTTAGATATAAGGGGCACTGAAGCTTTCTTT	CASSLDIRGTEAFF